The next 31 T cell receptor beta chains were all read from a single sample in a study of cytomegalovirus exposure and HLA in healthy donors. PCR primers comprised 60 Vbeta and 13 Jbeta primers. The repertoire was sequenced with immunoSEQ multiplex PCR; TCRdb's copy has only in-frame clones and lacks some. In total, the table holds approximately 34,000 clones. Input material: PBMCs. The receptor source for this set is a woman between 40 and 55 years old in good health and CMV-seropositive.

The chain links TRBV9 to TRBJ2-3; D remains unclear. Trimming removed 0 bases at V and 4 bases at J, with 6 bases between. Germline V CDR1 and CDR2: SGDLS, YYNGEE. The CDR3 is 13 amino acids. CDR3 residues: CASSVDEPDTQYF. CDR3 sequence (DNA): TGTGCCAGCAGCGTAGATGAGCCAGATACGCAGTATTTT.

The CDR3 nucleotides are TGTGCCAGCAGAAGGACAGGTGTCGTTGGCTACACCTTC. This encodes CASRRTGVVGYTF. This chain connects TRBV27 to TRBJ1-2, with TRBD1 matching 7 bases. Germline V gene data show CDR1 as MNHEY and CDR2 as SMNVEV (reference sequence). This CDR3 region has 13 residues. V lost 6 bases to trimming and J lost 7 bases; unmatched junction nucleotides: 8.

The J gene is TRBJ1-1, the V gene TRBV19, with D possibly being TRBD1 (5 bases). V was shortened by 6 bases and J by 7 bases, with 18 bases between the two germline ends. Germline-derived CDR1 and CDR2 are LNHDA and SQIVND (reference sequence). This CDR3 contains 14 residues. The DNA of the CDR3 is TGTGCCAGTAGGATCGTCGGCAGGGATATTGAAGCTTTCTTT. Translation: CASRIVGRDIEAFF. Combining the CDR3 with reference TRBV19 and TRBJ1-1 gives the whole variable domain DGGITQSPKYLFRKEGQNVTLSCEQNLNHDAMYWYRQDPGQGLRLIYYSQIVNDFQKGDIAEGYSVSREKKESFPLTVTSAQKNPTAFYLCASRIVGRDIEAFFGQGTRLTVV.

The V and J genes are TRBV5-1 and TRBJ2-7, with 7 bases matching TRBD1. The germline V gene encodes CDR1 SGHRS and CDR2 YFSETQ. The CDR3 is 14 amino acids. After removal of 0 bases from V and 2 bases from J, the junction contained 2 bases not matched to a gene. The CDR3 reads CASSLARGTYEQYF. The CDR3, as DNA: TGCGCCAGCAGCTTGGCCAGGGGGACCTACGAGCAGTACTTC.

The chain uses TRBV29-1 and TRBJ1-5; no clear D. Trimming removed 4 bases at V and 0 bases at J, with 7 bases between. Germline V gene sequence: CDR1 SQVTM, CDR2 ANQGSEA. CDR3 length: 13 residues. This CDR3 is CSVVEASNQPQHF. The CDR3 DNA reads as TGCAGCGTTGTAGAAGCTAGCAATCAGCCCCAGCATTTT.

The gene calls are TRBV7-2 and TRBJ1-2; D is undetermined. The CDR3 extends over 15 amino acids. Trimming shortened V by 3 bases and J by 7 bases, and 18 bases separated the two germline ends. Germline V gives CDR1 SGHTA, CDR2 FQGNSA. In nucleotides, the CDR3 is TGTGCCAGCAGCTTGAGTAGTGGAGGTTTGGGTGGCTACACCTTC. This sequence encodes CASSLSSGGLGGYTF.

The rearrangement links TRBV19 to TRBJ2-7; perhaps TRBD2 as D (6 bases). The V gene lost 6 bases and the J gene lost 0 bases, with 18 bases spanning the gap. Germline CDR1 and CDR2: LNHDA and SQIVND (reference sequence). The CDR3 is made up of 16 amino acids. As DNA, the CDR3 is TGTGCCAGTAGCCAAAGTTCTAGCGCCGCCTCCTACGAGCAGTACTTC. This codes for CASSQSSSAASYEQYF.

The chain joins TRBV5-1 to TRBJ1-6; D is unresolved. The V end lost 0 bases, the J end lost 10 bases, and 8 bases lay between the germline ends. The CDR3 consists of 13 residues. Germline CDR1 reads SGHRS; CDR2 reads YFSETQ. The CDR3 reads CASSLGTGSPLHF. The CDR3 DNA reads TGCGCCAGCAGCTTGGGTACCGGGTCACCCCTCCACTTT. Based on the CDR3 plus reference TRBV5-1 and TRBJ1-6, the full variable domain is KAGVTQTPRYLIKTRGQQVTLSCSPISGHRSVSWYQQTPGQGLQFLFEYFSETQRNKGNFPGRFSGRQFSNSRSEMNVSTLELGDSALYLCASSLGTGSPLHFGNGTRLTVT.

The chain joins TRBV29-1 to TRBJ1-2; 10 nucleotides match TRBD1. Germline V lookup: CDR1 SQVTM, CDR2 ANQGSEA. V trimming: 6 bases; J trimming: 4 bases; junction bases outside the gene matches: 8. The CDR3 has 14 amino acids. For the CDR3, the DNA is TGCAGCGTGGTGGGACAGGGGTCGATCTATGGCTACACCTTC. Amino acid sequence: CSVVGQGSIYGYTF.

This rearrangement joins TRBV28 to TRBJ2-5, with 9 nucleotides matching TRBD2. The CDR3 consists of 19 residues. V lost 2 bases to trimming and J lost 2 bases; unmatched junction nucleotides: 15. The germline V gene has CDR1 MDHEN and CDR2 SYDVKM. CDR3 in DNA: TGTGCCAGCAGTTTAACGAGCGGGGGGTTTGGGCTTACTCAAGAGACCCAGTACTTC. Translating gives CASSLTSGGFGLTQETQYF. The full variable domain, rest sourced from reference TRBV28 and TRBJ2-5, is DVKVTQSSRYLVKRTGEKVFLECVQDMDHENMFWYRQDPGLGLRLIYFSYDVKMKEKGDIPEGYSVSREKKERFSLILESASTNQTSMYLCASSLTSGGFGLTQETQYFGPGTRLLVL.

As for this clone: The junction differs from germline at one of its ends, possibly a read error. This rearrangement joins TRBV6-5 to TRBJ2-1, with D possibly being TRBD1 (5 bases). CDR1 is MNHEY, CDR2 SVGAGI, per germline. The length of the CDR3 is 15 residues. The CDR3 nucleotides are TGTGCCGGCAGTTACTCCCAGGGCTCCTACAATGAGCAGTTCTTC. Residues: CAGSYSQGSYNEQFF.

The chain's CDR3 is CASSPTPGTDYNEQFF. The CDR3 DNA reads as TGTGCCAGCAGCCCCACTCCCGGGACTGATTACAATGAGCAGTTCTTC. The chain uses TRBV5-6 and TRBJ2-1, with D perhaps matching TRBD2 (6 bases). Trimming shortened V by 4 bases and J by 4 bases, and 18 bases separated the two germline ends. The CDR3 is 16 residues long. Per the germline V gene, CDR1 is SGHDT and CDR2 is YYEEEE.

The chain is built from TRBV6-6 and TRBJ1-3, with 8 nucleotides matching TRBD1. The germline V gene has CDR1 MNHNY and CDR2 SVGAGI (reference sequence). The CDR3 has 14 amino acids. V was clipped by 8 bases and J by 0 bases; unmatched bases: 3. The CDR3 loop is CASLQGGSGNTIYF. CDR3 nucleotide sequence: TGTGCCAGCTTACAGGGGGGCTCTGGAAACACCATATATTTT.

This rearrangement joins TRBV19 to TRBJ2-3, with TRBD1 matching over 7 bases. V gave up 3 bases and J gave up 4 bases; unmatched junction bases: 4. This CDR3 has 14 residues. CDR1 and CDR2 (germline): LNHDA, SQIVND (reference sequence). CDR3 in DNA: TGTGCCAGTAGTATTCAGACAGGGCCAGATACGCAGTATTTT. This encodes CASSIQTGPDTQYF.

The CDR3 spells CASSLTPYTDTQYF. CDR3 DNA: TGCGCCAGCAGCTTGACTCCCTACACAGATACGCAGTATTTT. V gene TRBV5-1 combines with J gene TRBJ2-3; no definite D call. Trimming removed 1 base from V and 2 bases from J, with 8 bases in between. The CDR3 covers 14 residues. CDR1 SGHRS and CDR2 YFSETQ come from the germline V gene.

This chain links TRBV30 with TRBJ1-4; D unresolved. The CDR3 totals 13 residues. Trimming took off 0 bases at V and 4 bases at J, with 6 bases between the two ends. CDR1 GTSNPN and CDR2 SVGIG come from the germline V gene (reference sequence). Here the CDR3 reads CAWSVRVNEKLFF. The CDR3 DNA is TGTGCCTGGAGTGTACGCGTTAATGAAAAACTGTTTTTT.

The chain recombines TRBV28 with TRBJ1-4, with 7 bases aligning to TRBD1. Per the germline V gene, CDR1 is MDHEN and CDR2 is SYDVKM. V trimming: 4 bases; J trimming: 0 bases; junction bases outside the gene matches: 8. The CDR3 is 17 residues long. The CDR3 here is CASSSGQLDATNEKLFF. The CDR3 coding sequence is TGTGCCAGCAGTTCGGGACAGCTTGATGCAACTAATGAAAAACTGTTTTTT.

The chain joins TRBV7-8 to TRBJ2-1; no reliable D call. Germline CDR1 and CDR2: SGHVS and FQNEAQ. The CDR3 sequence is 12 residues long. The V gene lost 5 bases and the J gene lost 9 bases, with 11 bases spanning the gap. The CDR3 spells CASSLIAAEQFF. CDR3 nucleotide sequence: TGTGCCAGCAGCCTCATAGCTGCTGAGCAGTTCTTC.

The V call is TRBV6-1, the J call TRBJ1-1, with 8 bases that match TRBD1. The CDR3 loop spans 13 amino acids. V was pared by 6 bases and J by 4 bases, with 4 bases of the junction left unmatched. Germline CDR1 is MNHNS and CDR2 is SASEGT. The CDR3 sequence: CASRLTGATEAFF. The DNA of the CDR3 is TGTGCCAGCAGACTGACAGGGGCCACTGAAGCTTTCTTT.

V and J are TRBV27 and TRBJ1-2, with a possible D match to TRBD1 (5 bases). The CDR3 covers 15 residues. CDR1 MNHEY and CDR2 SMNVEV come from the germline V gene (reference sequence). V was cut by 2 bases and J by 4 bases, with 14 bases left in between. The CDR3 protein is CASSLGARVPYGYTF. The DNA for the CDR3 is TGTGCCAGCAGTTTAGGGGCCCGGGTTCCCTATGGCTACACCTTC.

The CDR3 reads CASRETGTTYGYTF. The CDR3 nucleotides are TGTGCCAGCAGGGAAACAGGAACCACCTATGGCTACACCTTC. The chain employs TRBV2 and TRBJ1-2; the D gene is possibly TRBD1 (5 bases). Germline assignment: CDR1 SNHLY and CDR2 FYNNEI. This CDR3 is 14 amino acids long. Trimming took off 6 bases at V and 4 bases at J, with 15 bases between the two ends.

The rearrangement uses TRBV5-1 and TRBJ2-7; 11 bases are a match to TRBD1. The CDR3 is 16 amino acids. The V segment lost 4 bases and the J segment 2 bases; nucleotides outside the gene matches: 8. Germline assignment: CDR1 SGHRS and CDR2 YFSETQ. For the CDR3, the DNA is TGCGCCAGCAGCCACTCCCCGGGACAGGGGGCCTACGAGCAGTACTTC. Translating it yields CASSHSPGQGAYEQYF.

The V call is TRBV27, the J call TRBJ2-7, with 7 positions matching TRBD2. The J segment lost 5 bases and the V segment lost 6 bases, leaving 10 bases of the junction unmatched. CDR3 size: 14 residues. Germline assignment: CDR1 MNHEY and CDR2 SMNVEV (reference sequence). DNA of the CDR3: TGTGCCAGCAGGCCTCGGGGGGTCGGCAACGAGCAGTACTTC. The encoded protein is CASRPRGVGNEQYF.

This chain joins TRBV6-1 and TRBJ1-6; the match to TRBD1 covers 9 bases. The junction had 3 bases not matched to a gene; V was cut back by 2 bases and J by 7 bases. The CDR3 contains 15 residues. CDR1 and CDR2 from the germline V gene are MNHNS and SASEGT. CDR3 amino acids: CASSEWTGENSPLHF. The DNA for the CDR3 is TGTGCCAGCAGTGAATGGACAGGGGAGAATTCACCCCTCCACTTT.

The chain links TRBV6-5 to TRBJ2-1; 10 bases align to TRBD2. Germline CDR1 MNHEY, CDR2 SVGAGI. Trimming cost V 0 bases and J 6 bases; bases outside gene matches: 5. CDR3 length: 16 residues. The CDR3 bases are TGTGCCAGCAGTTACTCTCCTAGCGGGGGCCGCAATGAGCAGTTCTTC. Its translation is CASSYSPSGGRNEQFF.

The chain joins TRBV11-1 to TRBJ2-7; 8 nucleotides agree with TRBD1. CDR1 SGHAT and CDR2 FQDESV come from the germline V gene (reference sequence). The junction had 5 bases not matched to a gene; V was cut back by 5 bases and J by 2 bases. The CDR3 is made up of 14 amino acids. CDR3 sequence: CASSTQGAAYEQYF. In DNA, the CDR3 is TGTGCCAGCAGCACCCAGGGGGCCGCCTACGAGCAGTACTTC.

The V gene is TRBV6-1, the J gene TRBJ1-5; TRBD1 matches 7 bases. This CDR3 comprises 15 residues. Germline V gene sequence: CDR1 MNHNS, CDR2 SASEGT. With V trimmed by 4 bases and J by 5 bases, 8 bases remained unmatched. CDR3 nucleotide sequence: TGTGCCAGCAGTGCCAACAGGGGAGTTCATCAGCCCCAGCATTTT. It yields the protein CASSANRGVHQPQHF.

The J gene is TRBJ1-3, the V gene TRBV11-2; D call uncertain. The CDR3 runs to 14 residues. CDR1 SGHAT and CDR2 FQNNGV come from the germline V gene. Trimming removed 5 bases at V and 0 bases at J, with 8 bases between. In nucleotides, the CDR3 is TGTGCCAGCAGCCCAGGCGCCTCTGGAAACACCATATATTTT. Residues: CASSPGASGNTIYF.

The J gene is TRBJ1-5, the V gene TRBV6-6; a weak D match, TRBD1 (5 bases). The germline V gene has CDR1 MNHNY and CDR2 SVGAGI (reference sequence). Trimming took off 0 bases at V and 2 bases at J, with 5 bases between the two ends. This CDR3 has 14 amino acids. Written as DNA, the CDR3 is TGTGCCAGCAGTTACTCAGGGGGCAATCAGCCCCAGCATTTT. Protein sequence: CASSYSGGNQPQHF.

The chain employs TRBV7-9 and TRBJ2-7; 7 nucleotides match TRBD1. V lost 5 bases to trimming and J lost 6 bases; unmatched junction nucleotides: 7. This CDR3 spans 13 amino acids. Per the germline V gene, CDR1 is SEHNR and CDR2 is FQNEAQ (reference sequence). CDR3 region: CASSGTGAGEQYF. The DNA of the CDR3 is TGTGCCAGCAGCGGAACAGGGGCGGGCGAGCAGTACTTC. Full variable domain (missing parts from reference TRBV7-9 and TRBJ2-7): DTGVSQNPRHKITKRGQNVTFRCDPISEHNRLYWYRQTLGQGPEFLTYFQNEAQLEKSRLLSDRFSAERPKGSFSTLEIQRTEQGDSAMYLCASSGTGAGEQYFGPGTRLTVT.

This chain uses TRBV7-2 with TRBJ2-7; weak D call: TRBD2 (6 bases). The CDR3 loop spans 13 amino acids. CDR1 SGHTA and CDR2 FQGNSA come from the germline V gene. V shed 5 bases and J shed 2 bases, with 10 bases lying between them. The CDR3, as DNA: TGTGCCAGCAGCCGGCTAGCGACCTACGAGCAGTACTTC. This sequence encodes CASSRLATYEQYF.